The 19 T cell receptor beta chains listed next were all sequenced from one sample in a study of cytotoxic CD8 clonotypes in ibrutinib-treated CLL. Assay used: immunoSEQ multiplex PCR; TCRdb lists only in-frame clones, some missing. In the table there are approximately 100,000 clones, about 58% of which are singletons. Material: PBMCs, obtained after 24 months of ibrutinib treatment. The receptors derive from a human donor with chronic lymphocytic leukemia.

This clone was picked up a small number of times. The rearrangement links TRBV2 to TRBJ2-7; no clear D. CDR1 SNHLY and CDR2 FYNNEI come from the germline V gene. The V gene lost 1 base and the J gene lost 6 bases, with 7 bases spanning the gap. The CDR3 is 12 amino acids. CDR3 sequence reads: CASSEGGFEQYF. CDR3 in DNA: TGTGCCAGCAGTGAAGGGGGTTTCGAGCAGTACTTC. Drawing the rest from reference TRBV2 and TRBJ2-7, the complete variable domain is EPEVTQTPSHQVTQMGQEVILRCVPISNHLYFYWYRQILGQKVEFLVSFYNNEISEKSEIFDDQFSVERPDGSNFTLKIRSTKLEDSAMYFCASSEGGFEQYFGPGTRLTVT.

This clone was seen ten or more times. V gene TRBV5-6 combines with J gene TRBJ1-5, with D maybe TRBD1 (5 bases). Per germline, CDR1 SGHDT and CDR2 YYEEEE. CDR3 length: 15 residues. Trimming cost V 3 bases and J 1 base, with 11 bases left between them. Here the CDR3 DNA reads TGTGCCAGCAGCTACCTGGGACGGAGCAATCAGCCCCAGCATTTT. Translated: CASSYLGRSNQPQHF.

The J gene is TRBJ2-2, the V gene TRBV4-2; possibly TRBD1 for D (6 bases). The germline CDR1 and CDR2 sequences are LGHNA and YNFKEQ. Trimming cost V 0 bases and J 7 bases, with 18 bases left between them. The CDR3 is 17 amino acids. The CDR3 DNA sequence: TGTGCCAGCAGCCAAGATACGGGGACACTCCAAAGCGGGGAGCTGTTTTTT. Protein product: CASSQDTGTLQSGELFF.

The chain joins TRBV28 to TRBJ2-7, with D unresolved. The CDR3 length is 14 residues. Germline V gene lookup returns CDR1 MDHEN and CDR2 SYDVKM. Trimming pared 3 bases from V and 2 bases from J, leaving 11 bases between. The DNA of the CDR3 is TGTGCCAGCAGTTTTCAGAGCCTTACCTACGAGCAGTACTTC. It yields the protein CASSFQSLTYEQYF.

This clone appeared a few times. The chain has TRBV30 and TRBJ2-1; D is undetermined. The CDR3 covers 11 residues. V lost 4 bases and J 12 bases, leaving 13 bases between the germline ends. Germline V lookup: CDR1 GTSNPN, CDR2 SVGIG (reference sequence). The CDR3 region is CAWMEGKWQFF. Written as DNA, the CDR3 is TGTGCCTGGATGGAAGGGAAGTGGCAGTTCTTC.

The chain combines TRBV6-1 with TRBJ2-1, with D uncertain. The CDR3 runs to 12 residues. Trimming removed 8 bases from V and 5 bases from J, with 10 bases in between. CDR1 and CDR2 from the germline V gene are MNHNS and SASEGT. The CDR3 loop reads CASCGANNEQFF. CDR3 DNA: TGTGCCAGCTGTGGAGCCAACAATGAGCAGTTCTTC.

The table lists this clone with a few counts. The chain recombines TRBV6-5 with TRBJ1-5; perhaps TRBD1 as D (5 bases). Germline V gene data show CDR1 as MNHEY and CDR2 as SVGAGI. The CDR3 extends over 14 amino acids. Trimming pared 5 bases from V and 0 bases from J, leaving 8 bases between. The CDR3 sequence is CASSPGPSNQPQHF. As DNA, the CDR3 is TGTGCCAGCAGTCCGGGGCCTAGCAATCAGCCCCAGCATTTT.

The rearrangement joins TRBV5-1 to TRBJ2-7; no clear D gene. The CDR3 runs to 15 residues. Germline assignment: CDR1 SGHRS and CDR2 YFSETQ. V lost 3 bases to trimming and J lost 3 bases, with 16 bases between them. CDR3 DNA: TGCGCCAGCAGCTACGATAAGACCAATCACTACGAGCAGTACTTC. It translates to CASSYDKTNHYEQYF.

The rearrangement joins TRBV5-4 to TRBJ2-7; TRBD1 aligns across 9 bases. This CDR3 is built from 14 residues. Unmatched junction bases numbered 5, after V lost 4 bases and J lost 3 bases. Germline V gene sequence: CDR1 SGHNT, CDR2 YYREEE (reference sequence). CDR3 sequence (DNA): TGTGCCAGCAGCCCGGGACAGGGCCTCTACGAGCAGTACTTC. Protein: CASSPGQGLYEQYF.

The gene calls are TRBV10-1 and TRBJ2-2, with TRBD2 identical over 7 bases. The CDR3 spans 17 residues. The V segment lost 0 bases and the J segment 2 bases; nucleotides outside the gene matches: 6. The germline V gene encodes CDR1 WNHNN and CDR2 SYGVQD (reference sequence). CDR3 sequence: CASSESTAGVNTGELFF. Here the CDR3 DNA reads TGCGCCAGCAGTGAGTCGACGGCGGGGGTCAACACCGGGGAGCTGTTTTTT.

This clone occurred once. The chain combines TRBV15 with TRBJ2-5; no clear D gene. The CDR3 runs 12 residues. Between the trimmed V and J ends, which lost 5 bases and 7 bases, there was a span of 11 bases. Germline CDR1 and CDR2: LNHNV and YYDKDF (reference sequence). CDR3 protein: CATSPPRGTQYF. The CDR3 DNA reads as TGTGCCACCAGCCCACCCCGAGGGACCCAGTACTTC.

The CDR3 sequence: CASISTGGVYEQYF. The CDR3 nucleotides read TGTGCCAGCATATCGACAGGGGGCGTCTACGAGCAGTACTTC. The chain links TRBV2 to TRBJ2-7, with TRBD1 identical over 10 bases. V lost 7 bases, J lost 3 bases, and 6 bases stayed unmatched. The V gene's germline CDR1 is SNHLY and CDR2 FYNNEI. CDR3 length: 14 residues.

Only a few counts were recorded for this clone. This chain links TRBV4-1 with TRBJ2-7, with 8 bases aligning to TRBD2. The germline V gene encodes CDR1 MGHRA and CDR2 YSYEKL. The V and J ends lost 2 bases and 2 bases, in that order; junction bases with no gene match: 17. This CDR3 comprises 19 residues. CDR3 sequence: CASSQSMGFGGGLTYEQYF. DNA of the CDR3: TGCGCCAGCAGCCAATCGATGGGGTTCGGCGGGGGGTTAACCTACGAGCAGTACTTC.

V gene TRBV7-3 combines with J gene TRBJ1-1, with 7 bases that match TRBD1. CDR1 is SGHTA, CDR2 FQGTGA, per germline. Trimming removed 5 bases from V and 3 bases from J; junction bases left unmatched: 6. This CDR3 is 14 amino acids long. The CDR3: CASSPQGGDTEAFF. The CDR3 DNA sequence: TGTGCCAGCAGCCCTCAGGGGGGAGACACTGAAGCTTTCTTT.

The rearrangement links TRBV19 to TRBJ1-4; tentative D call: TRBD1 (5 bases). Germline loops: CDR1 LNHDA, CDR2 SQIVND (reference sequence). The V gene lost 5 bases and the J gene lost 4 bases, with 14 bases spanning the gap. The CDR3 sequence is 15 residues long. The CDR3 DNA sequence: TGTGCCAGTAGTTTGGGGGTTGAGAATAATGAAAAACTGTTTTTT. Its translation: CASSLGVENNEKLFF.

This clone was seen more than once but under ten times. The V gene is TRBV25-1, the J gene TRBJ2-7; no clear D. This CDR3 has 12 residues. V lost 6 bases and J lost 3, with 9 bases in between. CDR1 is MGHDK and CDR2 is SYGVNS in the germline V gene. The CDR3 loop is CASSLTHYEQYF. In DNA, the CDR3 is TGTGCCAGCAGCCTCACCCACTACGAGCAGTACTTC.

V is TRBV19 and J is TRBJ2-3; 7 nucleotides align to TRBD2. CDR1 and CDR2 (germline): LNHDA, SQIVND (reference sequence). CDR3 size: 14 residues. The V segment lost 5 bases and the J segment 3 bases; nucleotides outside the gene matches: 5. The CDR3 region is CASSLLGGTDTQYF. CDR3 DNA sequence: TGTGCCAGTAGTCTCCTGGGAGGGACAGATACGCAGTATTTT. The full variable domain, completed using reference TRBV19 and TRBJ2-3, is DGGITQSPKYLFRKEGQNVTLSCEQNLNHDAMYWYRQDPGQGLRLIYYSQIVNDFQKGDIAEGYSVSREKKESFPLTVTSAQKNPTAFYLCASSLLGGTDTQYFGPGTRLTVL.

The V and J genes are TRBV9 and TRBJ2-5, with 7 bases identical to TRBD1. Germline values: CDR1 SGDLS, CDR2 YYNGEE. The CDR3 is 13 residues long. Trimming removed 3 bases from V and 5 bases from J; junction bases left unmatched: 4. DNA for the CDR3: TGTGCCAGCAGCGCTACAGGGGCTGAGACCCAGTACTTC. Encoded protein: CASSATGAETQYF.

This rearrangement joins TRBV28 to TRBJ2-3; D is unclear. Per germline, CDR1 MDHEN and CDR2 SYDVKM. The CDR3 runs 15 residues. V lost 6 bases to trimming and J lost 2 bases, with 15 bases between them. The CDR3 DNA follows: TGTGCCAGCAGGCCTCAGGAAAGCTCCACAGATACGCAGTATTTT. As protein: CASRPQESSTDTQYF.